Following are 21 T cell receptor beta chains from one sample sequenced in a study of cytomegalovirus exposure and HLA in healthy donors. Amplification used 60 Vbeta primers and 13 Jbeta primers. Sequencing was performed with immunoSEQ multiplex PCR; in TCRdb, only in-frame clones are kept and a portion is missing. The sample shows under 150,000 clones, 70% to 80% of them seen only once. The sequenced material came from PBMCs. The receptors shown here come from a man aged 25 to 45 in good health and CMV-seronegative.

V usage is TRBV10-3 and J usage is TRBJ2-5; a possible D gene is TRBD2 (6 bases). Germline V gene lookup returns CDR1 ENHRY and CDR2 SYGVKD. The CDR3 sequence is 13 residues long. V dropped 7 bases and J dropped 2 bases, with 11 bases sitting between them. CDR3 loop: CAITRDLQETQYF. In nucleotides, the CDR3 is TGTGCCATCACCAGGGACTTGCAAGAGACCCAGTACTTC.

The chain links TRBV5-4 to TRBJ1-2, with D maybe TRBD1 (5 bases). Germline V gene data show CDR1 as SGHNT and CDR2 as YYREEE (reference sequence). Trimming pared 9 bases from V and 3 bases from J, leaving 27 bases between. The CDR3 has 17 residues. The CDR3 DNA reads as TGTGCCACCGATTATGGGGCAGACCATAACCCAGACTATGGCTACACCTTC. Encoded protein: CATDYGADHNPDYGYTF.

The V and J genes are TRBV6-5 and TRBJ2-1, with TRBD2 identical over 8 bases. Trimming took 2 bases from V and 3 from J; bases not matched to a gene: 0. Per the germline V gene, CDR1 is MNHEY and CDR2 is SVGAGI. The CDR3 totals 14 residues. The CDR3 DNA follows: TGTGCCAGCAGTTACAGCGGGAGCTACAATGAGCAGTTCTTC. The encoded protein is CASSYSGSYNEQFF.

The chain combines TRBV30 with TRBJ1-5; no definite D call. Germline loops: CDR1 GTSNPN, CDR2 SVGIG (reference sequence). The CDR3 totals 12 residues. Trimming took off 2 bases at V and 5 bases at J, with 7 bases between the two ends. CDR3 DNA sequence: TGTGCCTGGAGTAACGGGGATCAGCCCCAGCATTTT. This codes for CAWSNGDQPQHF. Full variable domain (rest looked up from reference TRBV30 and TRBJ1-5): SQTIHQWPATLVQPVGSPLSLECTVEGTSNPNLYWYRQAAGRGLQLLFYSVGIGQISSEVPQNLSASRPQDRQFILSSKKLLLSDSGFYLCAWSNGDQPQHFGDGTRLSIL.

The J gene is TRBJ2-3, the V gene TRBV6-5, with D uncertain. The CDR3 runs 10 residues. Germline lookup yields CDR1 MNHEY and CDR2 SVGAGI. With 9 bases removed from V and 5 bases from J, the gap between germline ends came to 6 bases. The CDR3 here is CASRVDTQYF. The CDR3 coding sequence is TGTGCCAGTAGAGTAGATACGCAGTATTTT.

Written as DNA, the CDR3 is TGTGCCACGGAGGGAGGTTCCCGAAAGGAGGCTTTCTTT. The encoded protein is CATEGGSRKEAFF. The chain is built from TRBV6-5 and TRBJ1-1; D is ambiguous. This CDR3 region has 13 residues. With 10 bases removed from V and 11 bases from J, the gap between germline ends came to 23 bases. Germline V gives CDR1 MNHEY, CDR2 SVGAGI.

The gene calls are TRBV11-2 and TRBJ2-1; 11 nucleotides line up with TRBD2. Germline-derived CDR1 and CDR2 are SGHAT and FQNNGV. The trim removed 3 bases at V and 7 bases at J, leaving 8 bases unmatched. The CDR3 length is 16 residues. The CDR3 sequence is CASSLGLAGGFNEQFF. CDR3 bases: TGTGCCAGCAGCTTGGGCCTAGCGGGGGGTTTTAATGAGCAGTTCTTC.

The chain employs TRBV4-3 and TRBJ2-3, with 10 bases aligning to TRBD2. The germline gives CDR1 LGHNA, CDR2 YSLEER. The V gene end was trimmed by 3 bases and the J gene end by 0 bases; junction bases not matched to a gene: 6. This CDR3 is 17 amino acids long. CDR3 in amino acids: CASSQTETSGSTDTQYF. In DNA, the CDR3 is TGCGCCAGCAGCCAGACGGAGACTAGCGGGAGCACAGATACGCAGTATTTT.

The chain combines TRBV19 with TRBJ1-2, with 7 positions matching TRBD1. The CDR3 runs 15 residues. The germline CDR1 and CDR2 sequences are LNHDA and SQIVND (reference sequence). The trim removed 5 bases at V and 1 base at J, leaving 7 bases unmatched. CDR3 DNA: TGTGCCAGTAGTCACCCCGGGGACAGTAACTATGGCTACACCTTC. Its protein is CASSHPGDSNYGYTF.

This clone showed up just a few times. The V and J genes are TRBV15 and TRBJ2-1, with D uncertain. CDR1 is LNHNV and CDR2 is YYDKDF in the germline V gene (reference sequence). This CDR3 is 13 amino acids long. Trimming cost V 0 bases and J 6 bases, with 6 bases left between them. CDR3 loop: CATSRDIPNEQFF. The CDR3 nucleotides read TGTGCCACCAGCAGAGATATCCCCAATGAGCAGTTCTTC.

In this sample, this clone turned up a few times. The gene calls are TRBV4-3 and TRBJ1-5; D call uncertain. The CDR3 runs 14 residues. The V end was cut by 4 bases, the J end by 6 bases, with 13 bases between. In germline, CDR1 is LGHNA, CDR2 YSLEER. This CDR3 is CASSLEGRGQPQHF. Written as DNA, the CDR3 is TGCGCCAGCAGCCTAGAGGGTCGAGGTCAGCCCCAGCATTTT.

This clone showed up just once. The rearrangement uses TRBV29-1 and TRBJ1-2; weak D call: TRBD1 (6 bases). The V gene's germline CDR1 is SQVTM and CDR2 ANQGSEA. The length of the CDR3 is 13 residues. Between the trimmed V and J ends, which lost 5 bases and 3 bases, there was a span of 13 bases. CDR3 sequence reads: CSVLLEGDYGYTF. The CDR3 nucleotides read TGCAGCGTTTTATTAGAGGGGGACTATGGCTACACCTTC.

This chain links TRBV7-9 with TRBJ2-5, with TRBD2 as a possible D gene (6 bases). The CDR3 spans 13 residues. V dropped 6 bases and J dropped 7 bases, with 15 bases sitting between them. Germline V gene lookup returns CDR1 SEHNR and CDR2 FQNEAQ (reference sequence). CDR3 bases: TGTGCCAGCAGGCGAGAGCGGGTCGGGACCCAGTACTTC. Translating gives CASRRERVGTQYF.

The J gene is TRBJ1-1, the V gene TRBV7-2; TRBD1 is a possible D gene (6 bases). The CDR3 runs to 14 residues. Per germline, CDR1 SGHTA and CDR2 FQGNSA. V was shortened by 3 bases and J by 8 bases, with 16 bases between the two germline ends. CDR3 sequence (DNA): TGTGCCAGCAGCTTTGAAATCCGGGACAAAGAAGCTTTCTTT. Translating gives CASSFEIRDKEAFF. Complete variable domain (other parts from reference TRBV7-2 and TRBJ1-1): GAGVSQSPSNKVTEKGKDVELRCDPISGHTALYWYRQSLGQGLEFLIYFQGNSAPDKSGLPSDRFSAERTGGSVSTLTIQRTQQEDSAVYLCASSFEIRDKEAFFGQGTRLTVV.

This clone was found a few times. The chain combines TRBV6-1 with TRBJ1-2; D perhaps matches TRBD1 (5 bases). V lost 2 bases to trimming and J lost 7 bases, with 29 bases between them. The CDR3 spans 19 residues. Germline V gives CDR1 MNHNS, CDR2 SASEGT. The CDR3 bases are TGTGCCAGCAGTGAATGGGACCCCGGGAGAGTCGCCTATCTCCGTGGCTACACCTTC. This encodes CASSEWDPGRVAYLRGYTF.

This clone was picked up one time. V is TRBV7-9 and J is TRBJ2-7; possible D gene TRBD1, 6 bases. Germline V lookup: CDR1 SEHNR, CDR2 FQNEAQ (reference sequence). The CDR3 runs 17 residues. The germline V and J ends were trimmed by 2 bases and 0 bases, with 17 bases remaining between them. CDR3 in DNA: TGTGCCAGCAGCTTATTTGCAGGGGCAGGGAGCTCCTACGAGCAGTACTTC. Protein product: CASSLFAGAGSSYEQYF.

The chain combines TRBV11-3 with TRBJ2-3; D call uncertain. V lost 0 bases, J lost 11 bases, and 9 bases lay in between. There are 12 residues in the CDR3. CDR1 is SGHNT, CDR2 YENEEA, per germline. CDR3 bases: TGTGCCAGCAGCTTAGATCGGGTGGTGCAGTATTTT. Translation gives CASSLDRVVQYF.

This rearrangement joins TRBV7-8 to TRBJ2-1, with TRBD1 identical over 9 bases. Germline V CDR1 and CDR2: SGHVS, FQNEAQ. V lost 6 bases and J lost 0; bases outside the gene matches: 6. CDR3 length equals 16 residues. The CDR3 DNA sequence: TGTGCCAGCAGTTTCACAGGGGGCGCCTCCTACAATGAGCAGTTCTTC. It codes for CASSFTGGASYNEQFF.

Of note for this clone: One junction end disagrees with the germline gene, perhaps due to a read error. The chain joins TRBV5-1 to TRBJ2-2; D might be TRBD2 (6 bases). The length of the CDR3 is 16 residues. CDR1 is SGHRS, CDR2 YFSETQ, per germline. The CDR3 DNA follows: TGCGCCAGCAGCTTAAAAGGGGCGCTGGGCACCGGGGAGGTGTTTTTT. This gives the protein CASSLKGALGTGEVFF.

The V and J genes are TRBV9 and TRBJ2-3, with 8 bases fitting TRBD2. CDR3 length: 15 residues. V dropped 4 bases and J dropped 3; count of bases not matched to a gene: 7. Germline loops: CDR1 SGDLS, CDR2 YYNGEE. Here the CDR3 reads CASSYPGLGTDTQYF. CDR3 nucleotide sequence: TGTGCCAGCAGCTACCCGGGACTAGGTACAGATACGCAGTATTTT.

The chain recombines TRBV29-1 with TRBJ2-2; perhaps TRBD2 as D (6 bases). The germline CDR1 and CDR2 sequences are SQVTM and ANQGSEA. V was trimmed by 7 bases and J by 0 bases, leaving 15 bases between them. This CDR3 has 15 residues. DNA for the CDR3: TGCAGCGCTGGGGGAGGCAGCACGAACACCGGGGAGCTGTTTTTT. Its translation: CSAGGGSTNTGELFF.